This T cell receptor (beta chain) is drawn from a study of blood T cell repertoires in COVID-19. Overall study context: Samples representing acute and convalescent COVID-19 were sourced from the United States, Italy and Spain. PBMCs, B-cell-depleted T cells, or T cells provided the cDNA or gDNA that made up the material.

Produced via immunoSEQ multiplex PCR; TCRdb's table is partial and in-frame only. The data contain about 320,000 clones, around 85% of them singletons. Germline V CDR1 and CDR2: SGHRS, YFSETQ. Trimming shortened V by 4 bases and J by 8 bases, and 18 bases separated the two germline ends. CDR3 length: 14 residues. Material for sequencing was peripheral blood. The chain uses TRBV5-1 and TRBJ1-2; the D is unclear. The TCR was taken from a human donor in a cohort sampled during active COVID-19. CDR3 bases: TGCGCCAGCAGCCCGCGAGCGGGGTCGGGGGGCTACACCTTC. Protein sequence: CASSPRAGSGGYTF.